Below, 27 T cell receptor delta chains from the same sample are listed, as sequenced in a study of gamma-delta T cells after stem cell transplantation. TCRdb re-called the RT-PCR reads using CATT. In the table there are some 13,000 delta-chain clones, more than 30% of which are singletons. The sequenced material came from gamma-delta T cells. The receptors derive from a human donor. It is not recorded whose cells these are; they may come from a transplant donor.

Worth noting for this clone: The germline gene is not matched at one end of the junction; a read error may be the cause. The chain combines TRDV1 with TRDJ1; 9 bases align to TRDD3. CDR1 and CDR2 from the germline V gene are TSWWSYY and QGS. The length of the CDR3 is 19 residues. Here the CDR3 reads CAIGDHCSLLGEYTDKLIF. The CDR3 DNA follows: TGTGCTATTGGGGACCATTGCTCATTACTGGGGGAATACACCGATAAACTCATCTTT.

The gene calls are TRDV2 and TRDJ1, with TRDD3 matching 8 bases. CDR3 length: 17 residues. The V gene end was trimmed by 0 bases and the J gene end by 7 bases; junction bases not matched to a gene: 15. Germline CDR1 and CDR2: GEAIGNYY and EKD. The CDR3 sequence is CACDTLPCGIREGKLIF. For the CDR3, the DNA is TGTGCCTGTGACACCCTTCCGTGTGGGATACGCGAGGGTAAACTCATCTTT.

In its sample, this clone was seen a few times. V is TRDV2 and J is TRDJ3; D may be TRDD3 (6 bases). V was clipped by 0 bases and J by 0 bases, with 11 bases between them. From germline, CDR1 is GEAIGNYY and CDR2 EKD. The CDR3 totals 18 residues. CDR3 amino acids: CACDTGYTISWDTRQMFF. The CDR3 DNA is TGTGCCTGTGACACCGGATACACTATCTCCTGGGACACCCGACAGATGTTTTTC.

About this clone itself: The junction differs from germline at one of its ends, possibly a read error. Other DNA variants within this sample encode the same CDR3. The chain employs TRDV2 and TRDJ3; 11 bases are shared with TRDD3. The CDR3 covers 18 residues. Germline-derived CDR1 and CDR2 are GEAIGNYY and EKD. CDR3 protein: CACDKILGDTWYTRQMFF. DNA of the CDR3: TGTGCCTGTGACAAAATCCTGGGGGATACCTGGTACACCCGACAGATGTTTTTC.

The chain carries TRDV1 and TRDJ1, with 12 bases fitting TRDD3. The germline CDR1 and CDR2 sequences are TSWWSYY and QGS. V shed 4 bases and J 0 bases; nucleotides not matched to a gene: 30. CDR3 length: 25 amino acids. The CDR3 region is CALGGFYSTRGPYWGIPAYTDKLIF. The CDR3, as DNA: TGTGCTCTTGGGGGGTTCTATTCCACCCGGGGCCCGTACTGGGGGATACCGGCATACACCGATAAACTCATCTTT.

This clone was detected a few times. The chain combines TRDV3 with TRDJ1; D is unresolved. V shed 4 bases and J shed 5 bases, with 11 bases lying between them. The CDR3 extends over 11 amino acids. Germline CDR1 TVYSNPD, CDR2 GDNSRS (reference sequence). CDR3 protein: CASPRLDKLIF. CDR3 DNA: TGTGCCTCGCCCCGCCTTGATAAACTCATCTTT.

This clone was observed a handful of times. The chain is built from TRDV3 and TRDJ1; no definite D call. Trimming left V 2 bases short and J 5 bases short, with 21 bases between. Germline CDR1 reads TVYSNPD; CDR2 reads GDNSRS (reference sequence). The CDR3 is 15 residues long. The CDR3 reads CAFRLLPFVLDKLIF. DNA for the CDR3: TGTGCCTTTCGACTTTTACCTTTCGTACTGGATAAACTCATCTTT. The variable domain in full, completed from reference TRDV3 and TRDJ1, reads CDKVTQSSPDQTVASGSEVVLLCTYDTVYSNPDLFWYRIRPDYSFQFVFYGDNSRSEGADFTQGRFSVKHILTQKAFHLVISPVRTEDSATYYCAFRLLPFVLDKLIFGKGTRVTVEP.

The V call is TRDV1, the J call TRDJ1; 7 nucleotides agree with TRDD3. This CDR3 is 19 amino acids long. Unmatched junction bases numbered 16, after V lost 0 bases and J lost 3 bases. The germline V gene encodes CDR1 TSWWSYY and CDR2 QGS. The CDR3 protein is CALGELWGPPIACSDKLIF. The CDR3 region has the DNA TGTGCTCTTGGGGAACTCTGGGGGCCCCCAATAGCGTGCTCCGATAAACTCATCTTT.

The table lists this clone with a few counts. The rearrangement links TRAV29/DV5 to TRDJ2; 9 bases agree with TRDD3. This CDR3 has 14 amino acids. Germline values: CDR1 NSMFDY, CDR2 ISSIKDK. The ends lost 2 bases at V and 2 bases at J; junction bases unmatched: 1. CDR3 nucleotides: TGTGCAGCAAGTACTGGGGGATTGACAGCACAACTCTTCTTT. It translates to CAASTGGLTAQLFF.

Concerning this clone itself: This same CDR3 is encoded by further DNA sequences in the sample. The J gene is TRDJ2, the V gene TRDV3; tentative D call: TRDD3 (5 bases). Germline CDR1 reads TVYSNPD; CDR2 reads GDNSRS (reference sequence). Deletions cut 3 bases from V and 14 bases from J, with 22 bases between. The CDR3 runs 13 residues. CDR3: CAFLSGVQGGLFF. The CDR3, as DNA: TGTGCCTTCTTATCGGGTGTTCAAGGGGGGCTCTTCTTT.

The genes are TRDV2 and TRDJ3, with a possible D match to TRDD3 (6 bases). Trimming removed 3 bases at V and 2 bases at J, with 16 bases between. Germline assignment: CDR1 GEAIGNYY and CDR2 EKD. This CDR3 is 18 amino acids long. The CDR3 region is CACDPRGKLPWDTRQMFF. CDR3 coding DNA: TGTGCCTGTGACCCGAGGGGGAAACTTCCCTGGGACACCCGACAGATGTTTTTC.

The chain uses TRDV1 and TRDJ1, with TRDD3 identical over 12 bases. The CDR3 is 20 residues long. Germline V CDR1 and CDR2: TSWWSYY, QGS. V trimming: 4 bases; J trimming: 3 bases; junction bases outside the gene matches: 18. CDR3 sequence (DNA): TGTGCTCTTGGGGCGTTCATGCCGTACTGGGGGATACTCGGGGCCGATAAACTCATCTTT. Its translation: CALGAFMPYWGILGADKLIF.

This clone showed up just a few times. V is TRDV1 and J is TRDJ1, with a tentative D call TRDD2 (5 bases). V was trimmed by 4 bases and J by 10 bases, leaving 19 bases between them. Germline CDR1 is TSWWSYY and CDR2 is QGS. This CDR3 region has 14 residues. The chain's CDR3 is CALGARGPTARLIF. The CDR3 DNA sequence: TGTGCTCTTGGGGCCCGGGGCCCTACTGCTCGACTCATCTTT.

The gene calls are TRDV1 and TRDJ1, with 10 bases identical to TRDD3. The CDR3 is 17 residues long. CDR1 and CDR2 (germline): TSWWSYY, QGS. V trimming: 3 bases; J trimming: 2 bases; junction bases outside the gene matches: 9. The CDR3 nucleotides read TGTGCTCTTGGGGACAGAACTGGGGGATTCGGGACCGATAAACTCATCTTT. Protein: CALGDRTGGFGTDKLIF.

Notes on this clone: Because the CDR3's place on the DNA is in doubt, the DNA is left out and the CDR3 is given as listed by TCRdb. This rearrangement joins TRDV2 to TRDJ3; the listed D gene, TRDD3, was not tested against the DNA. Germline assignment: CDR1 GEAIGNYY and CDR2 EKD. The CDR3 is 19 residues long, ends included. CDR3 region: CAYFGGGYANSWDTRQMFF.

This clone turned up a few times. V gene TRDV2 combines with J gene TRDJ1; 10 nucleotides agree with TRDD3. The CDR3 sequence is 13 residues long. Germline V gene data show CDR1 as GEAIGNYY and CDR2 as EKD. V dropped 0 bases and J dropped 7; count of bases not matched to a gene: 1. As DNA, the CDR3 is TGTGCCTGTGACACCTGGGGGATACCTAAACTCATCTTT. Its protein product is CACDTWGIPKLIF.

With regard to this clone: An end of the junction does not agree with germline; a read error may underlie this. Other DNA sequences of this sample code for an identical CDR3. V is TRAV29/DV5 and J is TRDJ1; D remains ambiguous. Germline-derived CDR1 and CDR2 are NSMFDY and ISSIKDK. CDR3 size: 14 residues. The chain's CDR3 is CAASGNVLARKLIF. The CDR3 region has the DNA TGTGCCGCAAGCGGTAACGTCCTCGCTAGGAAACTCATCTTT. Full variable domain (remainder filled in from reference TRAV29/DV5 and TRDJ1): DQQVKQNSPSLSVQEGRISILNCDYTNSMFDYFLWYKKYPAEGPTFLISISSIKDKNEDGRFTVFLNKSAKHLSLHIVPSQPGDSAVYFCAASGNVLARKLIFGKGTRVTVEP.

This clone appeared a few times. CDR3 region: CACDNVLGDTSWDTRQMFF. The CDR3 nucleotides are TGTGCCTGTGACAATGTACTGGGGGATACCTCCTGGGACACCCGACAGATGTTTTTC. This sequence joins TRDV2 and TRDJ3, with 12 bases aligning to TRDD3. Germline V gene data show CDR1 as GEAIGNYY and CDR2 as EKD. CDR3 length: 19 amino acids. V dropped 2 bases and J dropped 0; count of bases not matched to a gene: 4.

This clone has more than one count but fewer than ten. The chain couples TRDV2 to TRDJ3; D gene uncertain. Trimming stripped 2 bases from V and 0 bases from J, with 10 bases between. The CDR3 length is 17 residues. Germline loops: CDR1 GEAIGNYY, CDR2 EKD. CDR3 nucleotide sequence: TGTGCCTGTGACAAAGTACTTACCTCCTGGGACACCCGACAGATGTTTTTC. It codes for CACDKVLTSWDTRQMFF.

CDR3 DNA: TGTGCCTTTAAGGCACCCTTCCTACCAGTTTCTACTGGGCTATACACCGATAAACTCATCTTT. It specifies CAFKAPFLPVSTGLYTDKLIF. This chain links TRDV3 with TRDJ1; 9 bases align to TRDD2. This CDR3 comprises 21 residues. Germline V lookup: CDR1 TVYSNPD, CDR2 GDNSRS (reference sequence). Trimming took 1 base from V and 0 from J; bases not matched to a gene: 24.

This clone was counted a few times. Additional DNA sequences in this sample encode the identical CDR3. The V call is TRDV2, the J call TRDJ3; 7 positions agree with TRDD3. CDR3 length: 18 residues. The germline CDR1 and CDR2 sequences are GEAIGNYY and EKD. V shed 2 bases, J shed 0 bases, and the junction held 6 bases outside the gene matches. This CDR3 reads CACDILGTSSWDTRQMFF. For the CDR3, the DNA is TGTGCCTGTGACATACTGGGGACCAGCTCCTGGGACACCCGACAGATGTTTTTC.

CDR3 sequence reads: CACDTAGYVSWDTRQMFF. The CDR3 nucleotides read TGTGCCTGTGACACCGCGGGATACGTCTCCTGGGACACCCGACAGATGTTTTTC. The chain links TRDV2 to TRDJ3; 8 positions match TRDD3. The CDR3 consists of 18 residues. Germline V gene lookup returns CDR1 GEAIGNYY and CDR2 EKD. J was trimmed by 0 bases and V by 0 bases; bases with no gene match: 3.

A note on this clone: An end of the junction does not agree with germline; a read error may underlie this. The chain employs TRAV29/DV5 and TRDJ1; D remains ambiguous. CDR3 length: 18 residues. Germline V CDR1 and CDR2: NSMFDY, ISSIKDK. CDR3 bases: TGTGCAGCAAGCGTGTCCCGTCACCGTACTGAACCCACCCATAAACTCATCTTT. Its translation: CAASVSRHRTEPTHKLIF.

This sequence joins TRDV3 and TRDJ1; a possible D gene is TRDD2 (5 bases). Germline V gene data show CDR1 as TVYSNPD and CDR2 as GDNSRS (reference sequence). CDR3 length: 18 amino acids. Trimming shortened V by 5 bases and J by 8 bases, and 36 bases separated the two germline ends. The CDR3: CAVKRGYSLELPTIKLIF. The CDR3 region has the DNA TGTGCCGTAAAGCGGGGTTATTCCCTGGAACTTCCAACTATAAAACTCATCTTT.

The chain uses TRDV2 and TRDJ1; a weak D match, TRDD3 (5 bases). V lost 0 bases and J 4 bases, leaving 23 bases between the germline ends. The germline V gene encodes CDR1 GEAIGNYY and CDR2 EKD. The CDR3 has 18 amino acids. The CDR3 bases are TGTGCCTGTGACACCGGACGGGGGCAACTATTGGGGAGCGATAAACTCATCTTT. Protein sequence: CACDTGRGQLLGSDKLIF.

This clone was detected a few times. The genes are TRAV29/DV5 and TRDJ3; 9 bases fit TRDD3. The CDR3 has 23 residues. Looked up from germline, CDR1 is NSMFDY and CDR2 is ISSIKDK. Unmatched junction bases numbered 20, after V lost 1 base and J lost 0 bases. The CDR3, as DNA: TGTGCAGCAAGCCTCAAACCGCTACTGGGGGAACCGAAAGCCTCCTGGGACACCCGACAGATGTTTTTC. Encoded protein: CAASLKPLLGEPKASWDTRQMFF.

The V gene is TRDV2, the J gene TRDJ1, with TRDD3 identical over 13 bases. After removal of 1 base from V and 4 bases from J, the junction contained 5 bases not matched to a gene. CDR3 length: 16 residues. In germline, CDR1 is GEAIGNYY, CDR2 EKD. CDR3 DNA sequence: TGTGCCTGTGACACGAAGACTGGGGGATACGGCGATAAACTCATCTTT. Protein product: CACDTKTGGYGDKLIF.